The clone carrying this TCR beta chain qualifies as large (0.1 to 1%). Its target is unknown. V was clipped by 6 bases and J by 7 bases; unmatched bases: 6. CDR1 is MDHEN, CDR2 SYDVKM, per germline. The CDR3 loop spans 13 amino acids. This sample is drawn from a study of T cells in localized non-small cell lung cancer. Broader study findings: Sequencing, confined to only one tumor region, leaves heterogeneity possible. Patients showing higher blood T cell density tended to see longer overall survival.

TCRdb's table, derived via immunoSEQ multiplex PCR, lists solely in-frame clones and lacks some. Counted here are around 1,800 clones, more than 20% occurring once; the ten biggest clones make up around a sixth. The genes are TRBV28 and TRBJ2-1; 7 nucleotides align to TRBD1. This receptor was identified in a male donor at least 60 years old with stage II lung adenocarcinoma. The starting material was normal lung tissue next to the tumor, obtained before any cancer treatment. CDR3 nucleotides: TGTGCCAGCAGATCGACAGGGTTTAATGAGCAGTTCTTC. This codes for CASRSTGFNEQFF. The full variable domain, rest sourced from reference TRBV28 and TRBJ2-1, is DVKVTQSSRYLVKRTGEKVFLECVQDMDHENMFWYRQDPGLGLRLIYFSYDVKMKEKGDIPEGYSVSREKKERFSLILESASTNQTSMYLCASRSTGFNEQFFGPGTRLTVL.